This T cell receptor (beta chain) was identified in a study of blood T cell repertoires in COVID-19. For the study at large: Sites across the United States, Italy and Spain contributed samples from acute and convalescent COVID-19. Sources were T cells, B-cell-depleted T cells, or PBMCs; the material itself was cDNA or gDNA.

Original processing notes: Estimates of nucleated cell counts were drawn from the amplification of reference gene primers. Using immunoSEQ multiplex PCR, the repertoire was profiled, and TCRdb retains in-frame clones only, with some absent. Clone size and V and J calls were adopted from that table, with D and trimming inferred from the DNA. There are a few hundred thousand clones in the sample; less than 85% occur only once, and 3.1% lies in the top ten. This CDR3 is 13 amino acids long. Germline V gene data show CDR1 as SGHTA and CDR2 as FQGNSA. V shed 6 bases, J shed 7 bases, and the junction held 8 bases outside the gene matches.

This receptor was obtained from a young woman with acute or convalescent COVID-19. Material for sequencing was peripheral blood. The chain carries TRBV7-2 and TRBJ2-7, with 8 nucleotides matching TRBD1. DNA for the CDR3: TGTGCCAGCAGATCAGGGGGCGCGGAAGAGCAGTACTTC. This gives the protein CASRSGGAEEQYF.